The TCR beta chain described here comes from a study of blood T cell repertoires in COVID-19. This clone was seen once. V was trimmed by 7 bases and J by 1 base, leaving 14 bases between them. This CDR3 region has 14 residues. The germline V gene has CDR1 SGHRS and CDR2 YFSETQ. Assay: immunoSEQ multiplex PCR; the TCRdb copy retains only in-frame clones and omits some. This sample has 200,000 or so clones, with over 75% found just once. The gene calls are TRBV5-1 and TRBJ1-1, with D maybe TRBD1 (6 bases). What was sequenced was PBMCs or T cells enriched from blood (not recorded which). The receptor was isolated from a man younger than 40 in a cohort exposed to, infected with or recovered from COVID-19 (not recorded which). CDR3 sequence: CASEETGGNTEAFF. In DNA, the CDR3 is TGCGCCAGCGAAGAGACAGGCGGGAACACTGAAGCTTTCTTT.